These 29 T cell receptor beta chains came from one sample sequenced in a study of blood T cell repertoires in COVID-19. Repertoires were generated with immunoSEQ multiplex PCR, while TCRdb's copy carries only in-frame clones and drops some. The repertoire holds about 59,000 clones, with around 79% as singletons. Sequencing was performed on peripheral blood. The receptors originated from a man between 60 and 75 years old with acute or convalescent COVID-19.

The chain is built from TRBV21-1 and TRBJ1-2. TRBV21-1 is a known pseudogene. This CDR3 is built from 10 residues. The CDR3 protein is CASSRGGYTF. CDR3 DNA: TGTGCCAGCAGCCGAGGTGGCTACACCTTC.

The V and J genes are TRBV5-1 and TRBJ1-2; 10 nucleotides line up with TRBD1. With 0 bases clipped from V and 7 bases from J, the junction kept 0 bases outside the gene matches. CDR3 size: 13 residues. Germline V CDR1 and CDR2: SGHRS, YFSETQ. The CDR3 here is CASSLGTGGGYTF. As DNA, the CDR3 is TGCGCCAGCAGCTTGGGGACAGGGGGTGGCTACACCTTC.

The chain combines TRBV30 with TRBJ1-6; 12 bases fit TRBD1. Germline CDR1 is GTSNPN and CDR2 is SVGIG (reference sequence). The CDR3 covers 14 residues. The ends lost 2 bases at V and 10 bases at J; junction bases unmatched: 3. CDR3 bases: TGTGCCTGGAGTATGGGACAGGGGGCATCACCCCTCCACTTT. Amino acids: CAWSMGQGASPLHF.

The rearrangement links TRBV28 to TRBJ1-5; D perhaps matches TRBD1 (5 bases). CDR1 is MDHEN and CDR2 is SYDVKM in the germline V gene. V dropped 7 bases and J dropped 6 bases, with 16 bases sitting between them. CDR3 length: 14 residues. Here the CDR3 reads CASTRGGDGQPQHF. The CDR3 DNA reads TGTGCCAGCACCCGTGGGGGGGACGGTCAGCCCCAGCATTTT.

The chain carries TRBV19 and TRBJ1-2, with TRBD1 matching 7 bases. Germline loops: CDR1 LNHDA, CDR2 SQIVND (reference sequence). The CDR3 loop spans 15 amino acids. V dropped 4 bases and J dropped 3; count of bases not matched to a gene: 8. Here the CDR3 DNA reads TGTGCCAGTAGTAGCCGGGACAGAAGGGACTATGGCTACACCTTC. Residues: CASSSRDRRDYGYTF.

The chain couples TRBV2 to TRBJ2-7; 7 nucleotides agree with TRBD2. The CDR3 extends over 15 amino acids. CDR1 is SNHLY, CDR2 FYNNEI, per germline. V shed 6 bases and J 3 bases; nucleotides not matched to a gene: 11. As DNA, the CDR3 is TGTGCCAGCAGGAAAACCGGCGGGGGTAACTACGAGCAGTACTTC. This encodes CASRKTGGGNYEQYF.

The V gene is TRBV5-1, the J gene TRBJ2-5, with 15 bases aligning to TRBD2. The germline V gene has CDR1 SGHRS and CDR2 YFSETQ. The CDR3 spans 18 residues. Losses at the gene ends were 0 bases for V and 2 bases for J; bases not matched to a gene: 5. The CDR3 nucleotides are TGCGCCAGCAGCTTGGCCGCGGGACTAGCGGGGGGACAAGAGACCCAGTACTTC. It is translated as CASSLAAGLAGGQETQYF.

CDR3 in amino acids: CASRDRVEFDGNEQFF. The DNA for the CDR3 is TGTGCCAGCCGGGACAGGGTCGAATTTGACGGCAATGAGCAGTTCTTC. The rearrangement joins TRBV2 to TRBJ2-1; the match to TRBD1 covers 9 bases. CDR3 length equals 16 residues. In germline, CDR1 is SNHLY, CDR2 FYNNEI. Losses at the gene ends were 8 bases for V and 6 bases for J; bases not matched to a gene: 14.

This clone was counted a few times. V usage is TRBV21-1 and J usage is TRBJ2-7; the table's D call, TRBD2, has no DNA check behind it. TRBV21-1 is annotated as a pseudogene. The CDR3 covers 16 residues. Written as DNA, the CDR3 is TGTGCCAGCAGCAAAGAGGTACTAGCCTCAGTCTACGAGCAGTACTTC. This translates into CASSKEVLASVYEQYF.

The genes are TRBV5-4 and TRBJ1-5, with 8 bases aligning to TRBD1. V trimming: 4 bases; J trimming: 4 bases; junction bases outside the gene matches: 4. The CDR3 totals 14 residues. Germline CDR1 and CDR2: SGHNT and YYREEE (reference sequence). The CDR3 reads CASSLTGDNQPQHF. Written as DNA, the CDR3 is TGTGCCAGCAGCCTGACAGGGGATAATCAGCCCCAGCATTTT.

The rearrangement links TRBV2 to TRBJ2-1; a possible D gene is TRBD1 (6 bases). Looked up from germline, CDR1 is SNHLY and CDR2 is FYNNEI. CDR3 length equals 13 residues. Trimming shortened V by 3 bases and J by 12 bases, and 15 bases separated the two germline ends. CDR3 coding DNA: TGTGCCAGCAGTGATTATTTACAGGGCGCGCAGTTCTTC. Its protein product is CASSDYLQGAQFF. The entire variable domain, with the rest obtained from reference TRBV2 and TRBJ2-1, is as follows: EPEVTQTPSHQVTQMGQEVILRCVPISNHLYFYWYRQILGQKVEFLVSFYNNEISEKSEIFDDQFSVERPDGSNFTLKIRSTKLEDSAMYFCASSDYLQGAQFFGPGTRLTVL.

The chain combines TRBV7-3 with TRBJ1-5; no clear D gene. Per germline, CDR1 SGHTA and CDR2 FQGTGA. The CDR3 spans 15 residues. V shed 5 bases and J shed 0 bases, with 11 bases lying between them. The CDR3 sequence is CASSQVRYSNQPQHF. CDR3 coding DNA: TGTGCCAGCAGCCAAGTGCGGTATAGCAATCAGCCCCAGCATTTT.

The chain recombines TRBV7-9 with TRBJ1-4, with 8 bases aligning to TRBD1. V dropped 4 bases and J dropped 6; count of bases not matched to a gene: 4. CDR1 SEHNR and CDR2 FQNEAQ come from the germline V gene (reference sequence). The CDR3 sequence is 14 residues long. The CDR3 region has the DNA TGTGCCAGCAGCTCTGCGGACAGGGATGAAAAACTGTTTTTT. Protein product: CASSSADRDEKLFF.

This clone was found once. The CDR3 region is CASSLWEEQYF. As DNA, the CDR3 is TGTGCCAGCAGTTTATGGGAGGAGCAGTACTTC. The V and J genes are TRBV12-3 or TRBV12-4 and TRBJ2-7; D might be TRBD2 (5 bases). The CDR3 contains 11 residues. The V end lost 2 bases, the J end lost 7 bases, and 6 bases lay between the germline ends.

The genes are TRBV7-3 and TRBJ2-1; TRBD2 aligns across 11 bases. The CDR3 runs to 15 residues. Germline V gene sequence: CDR1 SGHTA, CDR2 FQGTGA. The junction had 8 bases not matched to a gene; V was cut back by 4 bases and J by 9 bases. The CDR3 region is CASSSLAGGPGEQFF. The CDR3 DNA reads TGTGCCAGCAGCTCGTTAGCGGGGGGGCCCGGTGAGCAGTTCTTC.

The rearrangement links TRBV28 to TRBJ2-3; 15 nucleotides agree with TRBD2. Per the germline V gene, CDR1 is MDHEN and CDR2 is SYDVKM. The CDR3 runs 18 residues. The J segment lost 2 bases and the V segment lost 5 bases, leaving 8 bases of the junction unmatched. Here the CDR3 reads CASSLWGLAGGPTDTQYF. The CDR3 bases are TGTGCCAGCAGTCTTTGGGGACTAGCGGGGGGACCCACAGATACGCAGTATTTT.

The J gene is TRBJ2-7, the V gene TRBV19; 9 positions agree with TRBD1. The CDR3 has 16 amino acids. V lost 5 bases, J lost 4 bases, and 12 bases stayed unmatched. Germline V lookup: CDR1 LNHDA, CDR2 SQIVND (reference sequence). For the CDR3, the DNA is TGTGCCAGTAGTCCCCTCGGTTACAGGGGGCGGTACGAGCAGTACTTC. Its translation is CASSPLGYRGRYEQYF.

The chain has TRBV2 and TRBJ2-1; no definite D call. The CDR3 totals 10 residues. Trimming removed 8 bases from V and 7 bases from J, with 6 bases in between. Per germline, CDR1 SNHLY and CDR2 FYNNEI. The CDR3 sequence is CASQYNEQFF. CDR3 nucleotide sequence: TGTGCCAGCCAGTATAATGAGCAGTTCTTC.

The chain links TRBV4-1 to TRBJ2-2; 9 bases fit TRBD1. The CDR3 spans 17 residues. Germline V gene sequence: CDR1 MGHRA, CDR2 YSYEKL. V was pared by 0 bases and J by 7 bases, with 9 bases of the junction left unmatched. The CDR3 is CASSQEAAGQGIGELFF. CDR3 bases: TGCGCCAGCAGCCAAGAAGCAGCGGGACAGGGCATCGGGGAGCTGTTTTTT.

The CDR3 here is CASSLDPSGGRHNEQFF. Written as DNA, the CDR3 is TGTGCCAGCAGTCTCGACCCTAGCGGGGGGAGGCACAATGAGCAGTTCTTC. The V call is TRBV6-6, the J call TRBJ2-1; TRBD2 matches 11 bases. Germline CDR1 and CDR2: MNHNY and SVGAGI (reference sequence). The CDR3 consists of 17 residues. V shed 5 bases, J shed 5 bases, and the junction held 11 bases outside the gene matches.

This chain joins TRBV27 and TRBJ1-6; 7 nucleotides match TRBD1. Germline-derived CDR1 and CDR2 are MNHEY and SMNVEV (reference sequence). V trimming: 4 bases; J trimming: 9 bases; junction bases outside the gene matches: 9. The CDR3 spans 15 residues. As DNA, the CDR3 is TGTGCCAGCAGTTACACCTGGACAGGCGGTTCACCCCTCCACTTT. It codes for CASSYTWTGGSPLHF.

The CDR3 nucleotides read TGTGCCACCAGCAGCGGGGGGTATGGCTACACCTTC. Its translation is CATSSGGYGYTF. The V gene is TRBV15, the J gene TRBJ1-2, with TRBD1 as a possible D gene (5 bases). Per the germline V gene, CDR1 is LNHNV and CDR2 is YYDKDF (reference sequence). V lost 3 bases, J lost 5 bases, and 7 bases lay in between. The length of the CDR3 is 12 residues.

The chain is built from TRBV24-1 and TRBJ1-2; TRBD1 is a possible D gene (5 bases). This CDR3 region has 18 residues. Between the trimmed V and J ends, which lost 3 bases and 4 bases, there was a span of 23 bases. Germline V gives CDR1 KGHDR, CDR2 SFDVKD. The CDR3 region is CATSDPTPGPKAGYGYTF. CDR3 bases: TGTGCCACCAGTGATCCAACCCCGGGGCCGAAAGCGGGCTATGGCTACACCTTC.

Concerning this clone: The same CDR3 also results from other DNA sequences found in this sample. The CDR3 is CASSLGGGDTEAFF. The CDR3 region has the DNA TGCGCCAGCAGCCTTGGCGGGGGGGACACTGAAGCTTTCTTT. This rearrangement joins TRBV5-1 to TRBJ1-1; TRBD1 is a possible D gene (5 bases). The CDR3 is 14 residues long. The V gene's germline CDR1 is SGHRS and CDR2 YFSETQ. The V end lost 4 bases, the J end lost 3 bases, and 13 bases lay between the germline ends.

This chain links TRBV29-1 with TRBJ1-2, with D unresolved. V gave up 2 bases and J gave up 7 bases, with 14 bases separating them. The germline CDR1 and CDR2 sequences are SQVTM and ANQGSEA. This CDR3 comprises 13 residues. In nucleotides, the CDR3 is TGCAGCGTTGAAAAAGGCCCAGCGACTGGCTACACCTTC. Encoded protein: CSVEKGPATGYTF.

The chain recombines TRBV5-1 with TRBJ2-6, with D uncertain. Germline CDR1 reads SGHRS; CDR2 reads YFSETQ. The CDR3 has 16 amino acids. V dropped 9 bases and J dropped 1 base, with 17 bases sitting between them. DNA for the CDR3: TGCGCCACCAGACTCGCCCCCCTATCTGGGGCCAACGTCCTGACTTTC. Encoded protein: CATRLAPLSGANVLTF.

The chain couples TRBV7-2 to TRBJ2-3; no clear D gene. Germline CDR1 reads SGHTA; CDR2 reads FQGNSA. The CDR3 sequence is 13 residues long. The V end lost 1 base, the J end lost 3 bases, and 5 bases lay between the germline ends. The CDR3 region has the DNA TGTGCCAGCAGCTTAGAGAGTACAGATACGCAGTATTTT. Amino acids: CASSLESTDTQYF. The variable domain in full, with the rest retrieved from reference TRBV7-2 and TRBJ2-3, is GAGVSQSPSNKVTEKGKDVELRCDPISGHTALYWYRQSLGQGLEFLIYFQGNSAPDKSGLPSDRFSAERTGGSVSTLTIQRTQQEDSAVYLCASSLESTDTQYFGPGTRLTVL.

The chain couples TRBV20-1 to TRBJ2-1; 14 nucleotides agree with TRBD2. V gave up 3 bases and J gave up 5 bases; unmatched junction bases: 3. Germline lookup yields CDR1 DFQATT and CDR2 SNEGSKA (reference sequence). CDR3 length: 15 residues. This CDR3 is CSASGTSGGNNEQFF. The CDR3 DNA reads as TGCAGTGCTAGTGGGACTAGCGGGGGAAACAATGAGCAGTTCTTC.

This rearrangement joins TRBV19 to TRBJ2-5; TRBD1 is a possible D gene (6 bases). The V gene lost 1 base and the J gene lost 2 bases, with 8 bases spanning the gap. The germline V gene encodes CDR1 LNHDA and CDR2 SQIVND (reference sequence). This CDR3 is 14 amino acids long. CDR3 in amino acids: CASSIVGGQETQYF. CDR3 nucleotide sequence: TGTGCCAGTAGTATAGTAGGGGGTCAAGAGACCCAGTACTTC.